Following are 24 T cell receptor beta chains from one sample sequenced in a study of blood T cell repertoires in COVID-19. TCRdb's table, derived via immunoSEQ multiplex PCR, lists solely in-frame clones and lacks some. In the table there are 200,000 to 250,000 clones, more than 75% of which are singletons. The sequenced sample was peripheral blood. The receptors come from a man between 45 and 60 years old with acute or convalescent COVID-19.

The rearrangement joins TRBV5-1 to TRBJ1-5; tentatively, D is TRBD1 (5 bases). The CDR3 is 13 residues long. From germline, CDR1 is SGHRS and CDR2 YFSETQ. V shed 3 bases and J shed 7 bases, with 11 bases lying between them. CDR3 sequence reads: CASSWEGTQPQHF. The CDR3 DNA sequence: TGCGCCAGCAGCTGGGAGGGGACCCAGCCCCAGCATTTT.

The CDR3 spells CASRQTGQGDNSPLHF. CDR3 nucleotides: TGTGCCAGCAGACAAACGGGACAGGGGGATAATTCACCCCTCCACTTT. This rearrangement joins TRBV2 to TRBJ1-6; 11 bases fit TRBD1. The length of the CDR3 is 16 residues. With 6 bases clipped from V and 5 bases from J, the junction kept 6 bases outside the gene matches. Germline lookup yields CDR1 SNHLY and CDR2 FYNNEI.

The CDR3 loop is CAISASGGATDTQYF. The CDR3 region has the DNA TGTGCCATCAGTGCTAGCGGGGGGGCTACAGATACGCAGTATTTT. The chain links TRBV10-3 to TRBJ2-3; 12 bases are shared with TRBD2. Trimming removed 4 bases from V and 3 bases from J; junction bases left unmatched: 2. The CDR3 runs to 15 residues. Germline V gives CDR1 ENHRY, CDR2 SYGVKD.

The rearrangement links TRBV7-2 to TRBJ2-2; no clear D gene. Germline V gene lookup returns CDR1 SGHTA and CDR2 FQGNSA. V lost 3 bases and J lost 4, with 6 bases in between. CDR3 length equals 13 residues. DNA of the CDR3: TGTGCCAGCAGCTTGCAAGCCACCGGGGAGCTGTTTTTT. It codes for CASSLQATGELFF. The complete variable domain, with remaining parts taken from reference TRBV7-2 and TRBJ2-2, reads GAGVSQSPSNKVTEKGKDVELRCDPISGHTALYWYRQSLGQGLEFLIYFQGNSAPDKSGLPSDRFSAERTGGSVSTLTIQRTQQEDSAVYLCASSLQATGELFFGEGSRLTVL.

The chain joins TRBV10-3 to TRBJ2-7; 8 bases are shared with TRBD1. This CDR3 contains 13 residues. CDR1 is ENHRY, CDR2 SYGVKD, per germline. Unmatched junction bases numbered 5, after V lost 8 bases and J lost 2 bases. Here the CDR3 reads CAIRDRITYEQYF. In nucleotides, the CDR3 is TGTGCCATCCGGGACAGGATAACCTACGAGCAGTACTTC.

The chain joins TRBV7-9 to TRBJ2-6, with D tentatively TRBD1 (8 bases). CDR1 and CDR2 from the germline V gene are SEHNR and FQNEAQ (reference sequence). The CDR3 is made up of 17 amino acids. V gave up 7 bases and J gave up 2 bases, with 18 bases separating them. The CDR3, as DNA: TGTGCCAGCACCACCACAGGGGGGGAAGCTGGGGCCAACGTCCTGACTTTC. Translating gives CASTTTGGEAGANVLTF.

The chain carries TRBV5-4 and TRBJ1-2; tentative D call: TRBD1 (5 bases). There are 16 residues in the CDR3. The germline V gene encodes CDR1 SGHNT and CDR2 YYREEE (reference sequence). V was pared by 0 bases and J by 4 bases, with 16 bases between. This chain's CDR3 is CASSLEGRAEIYGYTF. CDR3 sequence (DNA): TGTGCCAGCAGCTTGGAGGGCAGGGCGGAGATCTATGGCTACACCTTC.

The V and J genes are TRBV5-8 and TRBJ1-1, with 10 bases lining up with TRBD1. The junction had 3 bases not matched to a gene; V was cut back by 1 base and J by 3 bases. CDR3 size: 15 residues. From germline, CDR1 is SGHTS and CDR2 YDEGEE. In DNA, the CDR3 is TGTGCCAGCAGCTTGAAGGGACAGGGGTACACTGAAGCTTTCTTT. Protein product: CASSLKGQGYTEAFF.

This CDR3 reads CASSYSKRTGGSSYNSPLHF. DNA for the CDR3: TGCGCCAGCAGCTACTCAAAAAGGACAGGGGGCAGCTCCTATAATTCACCCCTCCACTTT. This chain connects TRBV5-1 to TRBJ1-6; 11 positions agree with TRBD1. Trimming cost V 3 bases and J 0 bases; bases outside gene matches: 11. Germline loops: CDR1 SGHRS, CDR2 YFSETQ. The CDR3 loop spans 20 amino acids.

The chain recombines TRBV19 with TRBJ1-5, with 9 positions matching TRBD1. Germline-derived CDR1 and CDR2 are LNHDA and SQIVND (reference sequence). V gave up 7 bases and J gave up 0 bases; unmatched junction bases: 13. The CDR3 spans 18 residues. This CDR3 is CASKEVGTGIYSNQPQHF. CDR3 nucleotide sequence: TGTGCCAGTAAAGAGGTCGGGACAGGGATTTATAGCAATCAGCCCCAGCATTTT. Combining the CDR3 with reference TRBV19 and TRBJ1-5 gives the whole variable domain DGGITQSPKYLFRKEGQNVTLSCEQNLNHDAMYWYRQDPGQGLRLIYYSQIVNDFQKGDIAEGYSVSREKKESFPLTVTSAQKNPTAFYLCASKEVGTGIYSNQPQHFGDGTRLSIL.

This clone was found a few times. This rearrangement joins TRBV7-9 to TRBJ1-6; 8 nucleotides match TRBD1. V lost 5 bases to trimming and J lost 3 bases; unmatched junction nucleotides: 6. Germline-derived CDR1 and CDR2 are SEHNR and FQNEAQ (reference sequence). CDR3 length: 16 amino acids. The CDR3 DNA reads TGTGCCAGCAGCCCGACAGGGGCACTCTATAATTCACCCCTCCACTTT. Its protein product is CASSPTGALYNSPLHF.

This chain connects TRBV11-2 to TRBJ2-3; TRBD2 agrees at 9 bases. The CDR3 sequence is 16 residues long. V dropped 5 bases and J dropped 2; count of bases not matched to a gene: 8. Germline loops: CDR1 SGHAT, CDR2 FQNNGV. The CDR3 DNA reads TGTGCCAGCAGCCCCTGGCTAGCGGGGACCACAGATACGCAGTATTTT. Its translation: CASSPWLAGTTDTQYF.

The chain joins TRBV7-8 to TRBJ1-5; maybe TRBD1 (6 bases). Looked up from germline, CDR1 is SGHVS and CDR2 is FQNEAQ. This CDR3 comprises 15 residues. Trimming took off 3 bases at V and 5 bases at J, with 14 bases between the two ends. The CDR3 reads CASSLRGARDQPQHF. The CDR3 bases are TGTGCCAGCAGCTTGCGGGGGGCGAGGGATCAGCCCCAGCATTTT.

V is TRBV5-1 and J is TRBJ1-2, with unresolved D. The CDR3 covers 15 residues. Trimming removed 2 bases at V and 4 bases at J, with 15 bases between. Germline V gene lookup returns CDR1 SGHRS and CDR2 YFSETQ. CDR3 protein: CASSLAGNSGYGYTF. Here the CDR3 DNA reads TGCGCCAGCAGCTTAGCCGGGAATAGCGGCTATGGCTACACCTTC.

J is TRBJ2-1 and V is TRBV2, with 9 bases matching TRBD1. The CDR3 runs 15 residues. Germline V gives CDR1 SNHLY, CDR2 FYNNEI. V lost 6 bases, J lost 4 bases, and 7 bases stayed unmatched. The CDR3 DNA is TGTGCCAGCAGCCCTCTGGACAGGGGTTACAATGAGCAGTTCTTC. This gives the protein CASSPLDRGYNEQFF. Combining the CDR3 with reference TRBV2 and TRBJ2-1 gives the whole variable domain EPEVTQTPSHQVTQMGQEVILRCVPISNHLYFYWYRQILGQKVEFLVSFYNNEISEKSEIFDDQFSVERPDGSNFTLKIRSTKLEDSAMYFCASSPLDRGYNEQFFGPGTRLTVL.

This clone was picked up a small number of times. The chain couples TRBV2 to TRBJ1-5; no clear D gene. V was clipped by 7 bases and J by 9 bases, with 16 bases between them. CDR1 is SNHLY, CDR2 FYNNEI, per germline. This CDR3 is 13 amino acids long. The CDR3 here is CASTTTEGRPQHF. For the CDR3, the DNA is TGTGCCAGCACTACGACGGAGGGTAGGCCCCAGCATTTT.

The chain is built from TRBV6-6 and TRBJ1-2; D call uncertain. This CDR3 is 15 amino acids long. Between the trimmed V and J ends, which lost 4 bases and 5 bases, there was a span of 17 bases. Germline lookup yields CDR1 MNHNY and CDR2 SVGAGI (reference sequence). Here the CDR3 DNA reads TGTGCCAGCAGTTCATCACCAGGTTTGCCATATGGCTACACCTTC. Translating it yields CASSSSPGLPYGYTF.

The DNA for the CDR3 is TGTGCCAGCACCGGCGGATACACCGGGTGGGGCACAGATACGCAGTATTTT. Encoded protein: CASTGGYTGWGTDTQYF. V and J are TRBV2 and TRBJ2-3, with no clear D. V was shortened by 7 bases and J by 1 base, with 21 bases between the two germline ends. CDR3 size: 17 residues. CDR1 SNHLY and CDR2 FYNNEI come from the germline V gene. Using reference TRBV2 and TRBJ2-3 for the parts outside the CDR3, the full variable domain is EPEVTQTPSHQVTQMGQEVILRCVPISNHLYFYWYRQILGQKVEFLVSFYNNEISEKSEIFDDQFSVERPDGSNFTLKIRSTKLEDSAMYFCASTGGYTGWGTDTQYFGPGTRLTVL.

This clone was seen only once. The chain joins TRBV7-6 to TRBJ2-1, with 13 bases that match TRBD2. V was pared by 5 bases and J by 0 bases, with 7 bases of the junction left unmatched. This CDR3 is built from 18 residues. Germline V gene lookup returns CDR1 SGHVS and CDR2 FNYEAQ. In DNA, the CDR3 is TGTGCCAGCAGCCCGGCTGGACTAGCGGGGGCCTCCTACAATGAGCAGTTCTTC. Translated, it gives CASSPAGLAGASYNEQFF.

The chain couples TRBV20-1 to TRBJ1-2, with D unclear. With 3 bases removed from V and 3 bases from J, the gap between germline ends came to 17 bases. CDR1 is DFQATT, CDR2 SNEGSKA, per germline (reference sequence). The CDR3 consists of 15 residues. The CDR3 sequence: CSASLRTRGDYGYTF. The CDR3 DNA is TGCAGTGCTAGTCTACGAACCCGCGGGGACTATGGCTACACCTTC.

The genes are TRBV7-8 and TRBJ2-5; a possible D gene is TRBD1 (6 bases). Trimming took off 1 base at V and 5 bases at J, with 11 bases between the two ends. Germline CDR1 and CDR2: SGHVS and FQNEAQ. The CDR3 runs 14 residues. In nucleotides, the CDR3 is TGTGCCAGCAGCTTAGTGGGGGCTGAGGAGACCCAGTACTTC. Translated, it gives CASSLVGAEETQYF.

The rearrangement links TRBV11-2 to TRBJ2-1; D remains ambiguous. There are 15 residues in the CDR3. V gave up 5 bases and J gave up 4 bases, with 15 bases separating them. Germline V CDR1 and CDR2: SGHAT, FQNNGV. Here the CDR3 DNA reads TGTGCCAGCAGCCAGAACAGTATCCTTTACAATGAGCAGTTCTTC. Protein: CASSQNSILYNEQFF.

A single count supports this clone. The chain employs TRBV27 and TRBJ2-3; TRBD2 agrees at 14 bases. Germline CDR1 reads MNHEY; CDR2 reads SMNVEV (reference sequence). The V gene end was trimmed by 5 bases and the J gene end by 1 base; junction bases not matched to a gene: 17. The CDR3 length is 21 residues. Written as DNA, the CDR3 is TGTGCCAGCAGTCCACGACCGGGACTAGCGGGGGACCCCCCGGGCACAGATACGCAGTATTTT. Residues: CASSPRPGLAGDPPGTDTQYF.

The CDR3 DNA follows: TGTGCCAGCAGCCAATCAGGTAGCAATCAGCCCCAGCATTTT. Protein sequence: CASSQSGSNQPQHF. The chain couples TRBV3-1 (or the pseudogene TRBV3-2) to TRBJ1-5; D is unresolved. The CDR3 consists of 14 residues. The V and J ends lost 2 bases and 0 bases respectively, with 5 bases between them. Germline CDR1 LGHDT, CDR2 YNNKEL (reference sequence).